What follows are 25 T cell receptor beta chains derived from one specimen sequenced in a study of Ad26.COV2.S vaccination and SARS-CoV-2 variants. The treatment: approximately 18 received Ad26.COV2.S at low or high dose, single or two shots; 5 received placebo; per-sample allocation not given. Samples came from day 63 after the first vaccine or placebo injection. Some clones are missing from TCRdb's copy, which holds only in-frame ones; the method was immunoSEQ multiplex PCR. The data show hundreds of thousands of clones, about 90% seen once. The material was peripheral blood, obtained in a trial of Ad26.COV2.S vaccine versus placebo. The receptor set was obtained from a person between 18 and 65 years old who received the Ad26.COV2.S COVID-19 vaccine or a placebo.

This clone has only one observation. The genes are TRBV20-1 and TRBJ2-1; 13 nucleotides match TRBD2. CDR3 length equals 15 residues. The germline V gene has CDR1 DFQATT and CDR2 SNEGSKA (reference sequence). With V trimmed by 3 bases and J by 12 bases, 11 bases remained unmatched. In DNA, the CDR3 is TGCAGTGCTAGTCTACTAGCGGGGGGGCCTTCATTGCAGTTCTTC. Its protein is CSASLLAGGPSLQFF.

V gene TRBV5-4 combines with J gene TRBJ2-3; TRBD2 aligns across 9 bases. This CDR3 has 17 amino acids. Germline CDR1 reads SGHNT; CDR2 reads YYREEE (reference sequence). The V and J ends lost 4 bases and 6 bases, in that order; junction bases with no gene match: 15. The CDR3 DNA sequence: TGTGCCAGCAGCCCGGCTCTTGGCGGGGGGGCCCGGGATACGCAGTATTTT. This gives the protein CASSPALGGGARDTQYF.

The V gene is TRBV2, the J gene TRBJ1-2, with D perhaps matching TRBD1 (5 bases). The CDR3 is 12 residues long. CDR1 and CDR2 (germline): SNHLY, FYNNEI. V lost 8 bases to trimming and J lost 5 bases, with 12 bases between them. The CDR3 sequence: CASGGTVYGYTF. CDR3 coding DNA: TGTGCCAGCGGGGGGACTGTTTATGGCTACACCTTC.

This clone appeared once. This chain connects TRBV7-2 to TRBJ2-1; TRBD2 matches 8 bases. CDR1 and CDR2 (germline): SGHTA, FQGNSA. The junction had 4 bases not matched to a gene; V was cut back by 2 bases and J by 4 bases. This CDR3 has 15 residues. In DNA, the CDR3 is TGTGCCAGCAGCTTAAGAGTAGCGGGGTACAATGAGCAGTTCTTC. It yields the protein CASSLRVAGYNEQFF.

The genes are TRBV24-1 and TRBJ2-1; 14 bases are a match to TRBD2. The germline gives CDR1 KGHDR, CDR2 SFDVKD. The CDR3 totals 15 residues. Trimming removed 3 bases from V and 10 bases from J; junction bases left unmatched: 4. DNA for the CDR3: TGTGCCACCAGTGATCCGGGACTAGCGGGGGACGAGCAGTTCTTC. Residues: CATSDPGLAGDEQFF.

The chain uses TRBV13 and TRBJ1-6, with D tentatively TRBD1 (5 bases). Germline V gene data show CDR1 as PRHDT and CDR2 as FYEKMQ (reference sequence). Trimming removed 0 bases at V and 5 bases at J, with 8 bases between. CDR3 length equals 15 residues. CDR3 amino acids: CASSLGQGNNSPLHF. The CDR3 DNA sequence: TGTGCCAGCAGCTTAGGGCAGGGAAATAATTCACCCCTCCACTTT.

This clone was found a few times. The rearrangement links TRBV7-9 to TRBJ1-3; the D gene is possibly TRBD1 (6 bases). The germline gives CDR1 SEHNR, CDR2 FQNEAQ (reference sequence). This CDR3 is built from 18 residues. V lost 5 bases and J lost 9, with 29 bases in between. The CDR3 region has the DNA TGTGCCAGCAGCCCTAAGCCTAGACAGGTTCAAGGGGGACGCACCATATATTTT. Translation: CASSPKPRQVQGGRTIYF.

The CDR3 region has the DNA TGTGCCAGCAGTTCGCTAGCGGCTGATGAGCAGTTCTTC. It codes for CASSSLAADEQFF. The chain recombines TRBV6-2 or TRBV6-3 with TRBJ2-1; TRBD2 agrees at 7 bases. Germline lookup yields CDR1 MNHEY and CDR2 SVGEGT. The CDR3 covers 13 residues. The ends lost 4 bases at V and 8 bases at J; junction bases unmatched: 5.

V is TRBV6-2 or TRBV6-3 and J is TRBJ1-2; no clear D gene. The CDR3 is made up of 13 amino acids. The V and J ends lost 0 bases and 6 bases respectively, with 8 bases between them. Germline CDR1 and CDR2: MNHEY and SVGEGT. The CDR3 region has the DNA TGTGCCAGCAGTTACTCGTCAGCTGATGGCTACACCTTC. Encoded protein: CASSYSSADGYTF.

The chain couples TRBV5-7 to TRBJ1-2; D perhaps matches TRBD1 (6 bases). TRBV5-7 falls under the ORF class, with uncertain function. V was clipped by 4 bases and J by 0 bases, with 22 bases between them. The CDR3 extends over 18 amino acids. The CDR3: CASSAPDSHPTTNYGYTF. The CDR3, as DNA: TGTGCCAGCAGCGCACCGGACAGCCACCCCACTACTAACTATGGCTACACCTTC.

This chain connects TRBV7-2 to TRBJ1-4; a possible D gene is TRBD1 (6 bases). This CDR3 is built from 15 residues. V shed 2 bases and J shed 3 bases, with 10 bases lying between them. Germline V gene data show CDR1 as SGHTA and CDR2 as FQGNSA. The CDR3 protein is CASSLQGSANEKLFF. CDR3 in DNA: TGTGCCAGCAGCTTACAGGGGTCGGCTAATGAAAAACTGTTTTTT.

CDR3 sequence: CASSYSMWYADNSPLHF. Here the CDR3 DNA reads TGTGCCAGCAGTTACTCGATGTGGTACGCAGACAATTCACCCCTCCACTTT. The chain has TRBV6-2 or TRBV6-3 and TRBJ1-6; unclear D gene. CDR1 and CDR2 from the germline V gene are MNHEY and SVGEGT. V was shortened by 0 bases and J by 7 bases, with 16 bases between the two germline ends. The CDR3 has 17 amino acids.

The chain combines TRBV5-4 with TRBJ2-4, with D unresolved. V was shortened by 2 bases and J by 9 bases, with 12 bases between the two germline ends. Germline V gene lookup returns CDR1 SGHNT and CDR2 YYREEE (reference sequence). This CDR3 has 13 residues. CDR3: CASSFSGQGIQYF. The DNA of the CDR3 is TGTGCCAGCAGCTTCTCGGGCCAAGGCATTCAGTACTTC.

The V and J genes are TRBV9 and TRBJ2-7, with TRBD2 as a possible D gene (6 bases). Germline V gene sequence: CDR1 SGDLS, CDR2 YYNGEE. V was shortened by 2 bases and J by 6 bases, with 15 bases between the two germline ends. There are 14 residues in the CDR3. The CDR3 DNA follows: TGTGCCAGCAGCGTGGGGGGTACCCTCGGCGAGCAGTACTTC. Its protein product is CASSVGGTLGEQYF.

The V gene is TRBV15, the J gene TRBJ1-5; 7 bases agree with TRBD1. CDR1 and CDR2 (germline): LNHNV, YYDKDF (reference sequence). V was pared by 1 base and J by 5 bases, with 2 bases of the junction left unmatched. The CDR3 is 14 amino acids. This chain's CDR3 is CATSRGQGYQPQHF. The CDR3, as DNA: TGTGCCACCAGCAGAGGACAGGGCTATCAGCCCCAGCATTTT.

This chain joins TRBV29-1 and TRBJ2-2, with 9 bases that match TRBD2. The CDR3 spans 13 residues. CDR1 is SQVTM, CDR2 ANQGSEA, per germline. J lost 2 bases, V lost 6 bases, and 1 base had no gene match. CDR3 bases: TGCAGCGTCGGGACTAGCAACACCGGGGAGCTGTTTTTT. Amino acids: CSVGTSNTGELFF.

The J gene is TRBJ2-1, the V gene TRBV4-2; 14 nucleotides align to TRBD2. The V gene end was trimmed by 4 bases and the J gene end by 3 bases; junction bases not matched to a gene: 8. Germline-derived CDR1 and CDR2 are LGHNA and YNFKEQ. CDR3 length: 18 residues. The CDR3 reads CASSRLAGGKINYNEQFF. The CDR3 DNA reads TGTGCCAGCAGCCGACTAGCGGGGGGGAAGATAAACTACAATGAGCAGTTCTTC.

This sequence joins TRBV7-2 and TRBJ1-1; D unclear. CDR1 SGHTA and CDR2 FQGNSA come from the germline V gene. Trimming stripped 4 bases from V and 7 bases from J, with 19 bases between. The CDR3 length is 15 residues. The CDR3 reads CASSSRRSLWDEAFF. The CDR3 DNA is TGTGCCAGCAGCTCTAGACGGTCATTATGGGATGAAGCTTTCTTT.

The rearrangement joins TRBV30 to TRBJ1-5; D gene unclear. This CDR3 region has 15 residues. Trimming removed 1 base at V and 4 bases at J, with 14 bases between. Germline V gives CDR1 GTSNPN, CDR2 SVGIG (reference sequence). The CDR3 reads CAWSAPDVWNQPQHF. The CDR3 nucleotides are TGTGCCTGGAGTGCCCCGGACGTATGGAATCAGCCCCAGCATTTT.

The chain recombines TRBV9 with TRBJ2-7; D might be TRBD1 or TRBD2, each matching 5 bases. V lost 4 bases and J lost 2, with 13 bases in between. The CDR3 is made up of 14 amino acids. CDR1 SGDLS and CDR2 YYNGEE come from the germline V gene. The CDR3 coding sequence is TGTGCCAGCAGCCCAAGGGACGGCCCCTACGAGCAGTACTTC. This encodes CASSPRDGPYEQYF.

CDR3 sequence (DNA): TGCGCCAGCAAAAAAACAGGCCCCCCGAACACCGGGGAGCTGTTTTTT. Translated, it gives CASKKTGPPNTGELFF. The genes are TRBV4-3 and TRBJ2-2; maybe TRBD1 (5 bases). Trimming cost V 7 bases and J 0 bases, with 15 bases left between them. The germline V gene has CDR1 LGHNA and CDR2 YSLEER. This CDR3 contains 16 residues.

About this clone: The sample contains more than one DNA sequence encoding this CDR3. This chain uses TRBV7-2 with TRBJ1-2; 8 bases are shared with TRBD1. V trimming: 5 bases; J trimming: 4 bases; junction bases outside the gene matches: 3. This CDR3 contains 13 residues. Germline V gene data show CDR1 as SGHTA and CDR2 as FQGNSA. The CDR3 here is CASSPGTGYGYTF. CDR3 bases: TGTGCCAGCAGCCCAGGGACAGGCTATGGCTACACCTTC.

The chain recombines TRBV5-1 with TRBJ2-5; 9 bases agree with TRBD2. V lost 4 bases to trimming and J lost 1 base; unmatched junction nucleotides: 8. Germline assignment: CDR1 SGHRS and CDR2 YFSETQ. The CDR3 is 16 amino acids. This CDR3 reads CASSHPSGAGQETQYF. CDR3 DNA sequence: TGCGCCAGCAGCCATCCTAGCGGGGCAGGCCAAGAGACCCAGTACTTC.

The gene calls are TRBV7-2 and TRBJ1-4; D is possibly TRBD1 (6 bases). This CDR3 spans 18 amino acids. Germline CDR1 is SGHTA and CDR2 is FQGNSA. Trimming shortened V by 2 bases and J by 7 bases, and 23 bases separated the two germline ends. The CDR3 protein is CASSLWGAGAVGGEKLFF. The CDR3 DNA reads as TGTGCCAGCAGCTTATGGGGGGCAGGGGCGGTAGGAGGTGAAAAACTGTTTTTT.

This clone came up once. The chain uses TRBV14 and TRBJ2-3; tentatively, D is TRBD2 (7 bases). This CDR3 comprises 14 residues. V lost 3 bases, J lost 8 bases, and 15 bases lay in between. CDR1 is SGHDN, CDR2 FVKESK, per germline. The CDR3 DNA is TGTGCCAGCAGCCACCCAAGGGCGGGGGCTACGCAGTATTTT. Protein: CASSHPRAGATQYF. The full variable domain, in which reference TRBV14 and TRBJ2-3 provide the parts outside the CDR3, is EAGVTQFPSHSVIEKGQTVTLRCDPISGHDNLYWYRRVMGKEIKFLLHFVKESKQDESGMPNNRFLAERTGGTYSTLKVQPAELEDSGVYFCASSHPRAGATQYFGPGTRLTVL.